This T cell receptor (beta chain) was sequenced for a study of blood T cells in healthy people across ages. Primers used in a second PCR of about 7 to 12 cycles were a sample-barcoded 5' primer and a J-beta primer mix. One entry per CDR3 protein, called by TCRdb with MiXCR from the 5' RACE reads. The table records more than 1,400,000 distinct CDR3 sequences, about 40% of them present only once. This clonotype was observed a handful of times. Germline CDR1 is SGHRS and CDR2 is YFSETQ. The V end was cut by 0 bases, the J end by 9 bases, with 22 bases between. This CDR3 comprises 17 residues. This receptor was obtained from a young woman in good health. The chain links TRBV5-1 to TRBJ2-1; a possible D gene is TRBD2 (6 bases). Sequencing used blood. Here the CDR3 reads CASSLGPGTGRALEQFF. The DNA of the CDR3 is TGCGCCAGCAGCTTGGGCCCCGGGACTGGTCGGGCTCTTGAGCAGTTCTTC.